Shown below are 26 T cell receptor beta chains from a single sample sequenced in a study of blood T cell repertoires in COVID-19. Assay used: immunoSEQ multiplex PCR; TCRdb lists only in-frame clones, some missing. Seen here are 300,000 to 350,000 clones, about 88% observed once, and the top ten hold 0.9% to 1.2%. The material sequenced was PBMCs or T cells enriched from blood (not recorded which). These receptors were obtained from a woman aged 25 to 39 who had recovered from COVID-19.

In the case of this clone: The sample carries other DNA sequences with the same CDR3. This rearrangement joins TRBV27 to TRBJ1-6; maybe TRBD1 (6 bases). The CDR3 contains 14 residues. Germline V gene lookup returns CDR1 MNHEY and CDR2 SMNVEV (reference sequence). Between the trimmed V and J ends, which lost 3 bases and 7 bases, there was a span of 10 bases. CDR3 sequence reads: CASSLGQVNSPLHF. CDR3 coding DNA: TGTGCCAGCAGTTTGGGACAAGTCAATTCACCCCTCCACTTT.

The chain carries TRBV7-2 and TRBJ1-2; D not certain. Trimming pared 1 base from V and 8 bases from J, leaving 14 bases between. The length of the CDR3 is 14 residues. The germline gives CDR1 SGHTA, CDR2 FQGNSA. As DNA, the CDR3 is TGTGCCAGCAGCTTAGGTGGCGGATTAGGAGGCTACACCTTC. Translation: CASSLGGGLGGYTF.

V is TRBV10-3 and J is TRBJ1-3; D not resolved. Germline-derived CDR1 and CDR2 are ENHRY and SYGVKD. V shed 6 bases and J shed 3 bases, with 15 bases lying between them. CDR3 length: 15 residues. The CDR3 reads CAISDGDLIGNTIYF. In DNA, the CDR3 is TGTGCCATCAGCGACGGTGACTTAATTGGAAACACCATATATTTT.

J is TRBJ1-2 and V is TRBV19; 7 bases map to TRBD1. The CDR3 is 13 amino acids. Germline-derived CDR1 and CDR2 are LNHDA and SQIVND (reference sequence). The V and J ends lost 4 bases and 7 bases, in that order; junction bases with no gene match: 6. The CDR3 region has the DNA TGTGCCAGTAGTACAGGGACAGTTGGTGGCTACACCTTC. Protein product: CASSTGTVGGYTF.

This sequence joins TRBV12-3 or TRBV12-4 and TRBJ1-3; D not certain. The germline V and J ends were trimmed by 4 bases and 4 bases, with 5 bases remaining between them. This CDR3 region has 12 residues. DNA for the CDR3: TGTGCCAGCAGTTATCCAGGAAACACCATATATTTT. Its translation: CASSYPGNTIYF.

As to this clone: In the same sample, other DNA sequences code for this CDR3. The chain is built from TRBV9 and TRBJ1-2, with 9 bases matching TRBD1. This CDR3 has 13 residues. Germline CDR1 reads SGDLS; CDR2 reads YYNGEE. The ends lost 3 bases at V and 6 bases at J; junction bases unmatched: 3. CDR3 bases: TGTGCCAGCAGCGGAGACAGGGGGGATGGCTACACCTTC. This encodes CASSGDRGDGYTF. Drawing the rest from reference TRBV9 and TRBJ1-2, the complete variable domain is DSGVTQTPKHLITATGQRVTLRCSPRSGDLSVYWYQQSLDQGLQFLIQYYNGEERAKGNILERFSAQQFPDLHSELNLSSLELGDSALYFCASSGDRGDGYTFGSGTRLTVV.

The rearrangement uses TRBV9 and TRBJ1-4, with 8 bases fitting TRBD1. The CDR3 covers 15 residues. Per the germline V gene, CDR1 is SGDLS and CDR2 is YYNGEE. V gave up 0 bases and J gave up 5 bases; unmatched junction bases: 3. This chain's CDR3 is CASSVGTGRNEKLFF. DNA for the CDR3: TGTGCCAGCAGCGTAGGGACAGGGCGAAATGAAAAACTGTTTTTT. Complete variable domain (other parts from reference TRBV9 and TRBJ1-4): DSGVTQTPKHLITATGQRVTLRCSPRSGDLSVYWYQQSLDQGLQFLIQYYNGEERAKGNILERFSAQQFPDLHSELNLSSLELGDSALYFCASSVGTGRNEKLFFGSGTQLSVL.

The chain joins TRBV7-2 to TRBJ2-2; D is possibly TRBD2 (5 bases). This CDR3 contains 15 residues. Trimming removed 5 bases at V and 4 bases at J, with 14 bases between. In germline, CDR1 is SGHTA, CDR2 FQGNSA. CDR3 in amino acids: CASSPRAGPTGELFF. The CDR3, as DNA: TGTGCCAGCAGCCCCCGGGCGGGCCCCACCGGGGAGCTGTTTTTT.

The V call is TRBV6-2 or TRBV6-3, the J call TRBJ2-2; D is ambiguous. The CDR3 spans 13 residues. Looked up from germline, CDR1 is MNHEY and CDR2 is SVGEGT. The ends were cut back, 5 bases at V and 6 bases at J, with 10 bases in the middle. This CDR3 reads CASSKHTPGELFF. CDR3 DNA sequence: TGTGCCAGCAGTAAACACACCCCCGGGGAGCTGTTTTTT.

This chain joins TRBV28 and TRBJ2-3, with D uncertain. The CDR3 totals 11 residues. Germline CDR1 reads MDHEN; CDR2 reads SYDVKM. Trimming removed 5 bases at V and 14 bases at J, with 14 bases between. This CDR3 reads CASSVGGRRYF. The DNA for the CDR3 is TGTGCCAGCAGTGTAGGTGGGCGACGGTATTTT.

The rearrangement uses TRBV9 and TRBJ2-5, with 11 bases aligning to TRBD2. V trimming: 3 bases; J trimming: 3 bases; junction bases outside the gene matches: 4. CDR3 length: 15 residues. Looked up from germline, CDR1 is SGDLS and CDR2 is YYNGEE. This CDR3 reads CASSDVAGGKETQYF. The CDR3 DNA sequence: TGTGCCAGCAGCGACGTAGCGGGGGGGAAAGAGACCCAGTACTTC.

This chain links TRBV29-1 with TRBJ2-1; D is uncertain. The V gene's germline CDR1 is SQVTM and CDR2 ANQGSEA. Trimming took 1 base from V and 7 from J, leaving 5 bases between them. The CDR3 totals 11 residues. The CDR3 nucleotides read TGCAGCGTTGAAGGGCGGAATGAGCAGTTCTTC. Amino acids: CSVEGRNEQFF.

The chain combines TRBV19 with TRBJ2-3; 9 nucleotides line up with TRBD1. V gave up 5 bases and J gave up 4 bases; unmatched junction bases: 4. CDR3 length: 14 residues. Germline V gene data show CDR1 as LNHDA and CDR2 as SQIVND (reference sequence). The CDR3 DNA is TGTGCCAGTAGTGTCACAGGGGGCGCAGATACGCAGTATTTT. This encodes CASSVTGGADTQYF.

The CDR3 loop is CASSVGQNNQPQHF. As DNA, the CDR3 is TGTGCCAGCAGCGTTGGACAGAACAATCAGCCCCAGCATTTT. V is TRBV9 and J is TRBJ1-5; the D gene is possibly TRBD1 (6 bases). The germline V gene has CDR1 SGDLS and CDR2 YYNGEE. The CDR3 consists of 14 residues. Trimming removed 2 bases from V and 3 bases from J, with 9 bases in between.

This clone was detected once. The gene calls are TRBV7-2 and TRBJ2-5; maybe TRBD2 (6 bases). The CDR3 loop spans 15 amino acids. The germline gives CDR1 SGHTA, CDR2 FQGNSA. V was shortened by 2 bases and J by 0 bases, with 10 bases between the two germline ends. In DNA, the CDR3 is TGTGCCAGCAGCTTATCGGGAGCGTACCAAGAGACCCAGTACTTC. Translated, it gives CASSLSGAYQETQYF.

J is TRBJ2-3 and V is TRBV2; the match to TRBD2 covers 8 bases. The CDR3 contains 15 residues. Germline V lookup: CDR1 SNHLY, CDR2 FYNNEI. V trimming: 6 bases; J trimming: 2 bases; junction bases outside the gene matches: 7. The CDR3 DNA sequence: TGTGCCAGCAGCCCAACTAGCGGTTACACAGATACGCAGTATTTT. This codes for CASSPTSGYTDTQYF.

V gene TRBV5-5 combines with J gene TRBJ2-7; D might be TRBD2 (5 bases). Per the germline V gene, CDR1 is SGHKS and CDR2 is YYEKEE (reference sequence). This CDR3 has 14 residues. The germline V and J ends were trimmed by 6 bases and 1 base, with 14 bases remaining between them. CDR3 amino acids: CASNRRTDSYEQYF. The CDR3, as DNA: TGTGCCAGCAACCGGAGGACGGATTCCTACGAGCAGTACTTC.

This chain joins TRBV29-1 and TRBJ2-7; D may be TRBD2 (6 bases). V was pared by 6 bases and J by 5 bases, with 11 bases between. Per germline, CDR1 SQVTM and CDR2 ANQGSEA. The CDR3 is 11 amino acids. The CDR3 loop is CSVGGGNEQYF. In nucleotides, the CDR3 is TGCAGCGTGGGAGGAGGGAACGAGCAGTACTTC.

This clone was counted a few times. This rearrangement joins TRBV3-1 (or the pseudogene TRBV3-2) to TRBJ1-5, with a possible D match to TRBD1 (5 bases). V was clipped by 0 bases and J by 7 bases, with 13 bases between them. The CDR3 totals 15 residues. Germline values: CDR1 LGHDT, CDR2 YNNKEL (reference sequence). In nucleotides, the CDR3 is TGTGCCAGCAGCCAAGACACAGGAGGGACGCAGCCCCAGCATTTT. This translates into CASSQDTGGTQPQHF.

CDR3 nucleotide sequence: TGTGCCTGGAGTGGACAGGGGGTAGCCAAAAACATTCAGTACTTC. It codes for CAWSGQGVAKNIQYF. This chain uses TRBV30 with TRBJ2-4; TRBD1 agrees at 9 bases. Germline lookup yields CDR1 GTSNPN and CDR2 SVGIG (reference sequence). V was pared by 1 base and J by 0 bases, with 1 base of the junction left unmatched. CDR3 length equals 15 residues.

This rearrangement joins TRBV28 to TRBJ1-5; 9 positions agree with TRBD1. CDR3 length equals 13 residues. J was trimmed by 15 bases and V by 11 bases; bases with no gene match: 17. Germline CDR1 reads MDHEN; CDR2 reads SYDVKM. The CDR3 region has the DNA TGTGCCGGAGGGGGGACAGGGAGGAGTTCCTGGCATTTT. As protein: CAGGGTGRSSWHF. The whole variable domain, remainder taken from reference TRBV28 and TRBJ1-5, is DVKVTQSSRYLVKRTGEKVFLECVQDMDHENMFWYRQDPGLGLRLIYFSYDVKMKEKGDIPEGYSVSREKKERFSLILESASTNQTSMYLCAGGGTGRSSWHFGDGTRLSIL.

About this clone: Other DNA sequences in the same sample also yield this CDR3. The CDR3 DNA sequence: TGTGCCAGCAGCTTGGATCTTGCAGGGGGTGCCACCGGGGAGCTGTTTTTT. It is translated as CASSLDLAGGATGELFF. The chain recombines TRBV5-4 with TRBJ2-2, with 7 bases identical to TRBD1. J lost 4 bases, V lost 0 bases, and 9 bases had no gene match. The CDR3 runs to 17 residues. Per germline, CDR1 SGHNT and CDR2 YYREEE (reference sequence). The full variable domain, completed using reference TRBV5-4 and TRBJ2-2, is ETGVTQSPTHLIKTRGQQVTLRCSSQSGHNTVSWYQQALGQGPQFIFQYYREEENGRGNFPPRFSGLQFPNYSSELNVNALELDDSALYLCASSLDLAGGATGELFFGEGSRLTVL.

Here the CDR3 reads CAWSARDTIYF. CDR3 DNA sequence: TGTGCCTGGAGTGCCCGAGACACCATATATTTT. V gene TRBV30 combines with J gene TRBJ1-3, with D uncertain. CDR3 size: 11 residues. Deletions cut 1 base from V and 8 bases from J, with 6 bases between. Germline CDR1 GTSNPN, CDR2 SVGIG (reference sequence). The complete variable domain, with remaining parts taken from reference TRBV30 and TRBJ1-3, reads SQTIHQWPATLVQPVGSPLSLECTVEGTSNPNLYWYRQAAGRGLQLLFYSVGIGQISSEVPQNLSASRPQDRQFILSSKKLLLSDSGFYLCAWSARDTIYFGEGSWLTVV.

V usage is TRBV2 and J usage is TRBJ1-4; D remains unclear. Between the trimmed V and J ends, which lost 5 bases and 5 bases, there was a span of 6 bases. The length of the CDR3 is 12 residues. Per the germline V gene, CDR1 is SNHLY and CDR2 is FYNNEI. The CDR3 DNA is TGTGCCAGCAGTAAGAGGAATGAAAAACTGTTTTTT. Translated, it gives CASSKRNEKLFF.

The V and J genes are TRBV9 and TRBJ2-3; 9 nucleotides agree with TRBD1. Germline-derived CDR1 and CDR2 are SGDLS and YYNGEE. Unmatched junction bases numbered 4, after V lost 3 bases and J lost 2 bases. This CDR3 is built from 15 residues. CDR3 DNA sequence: TGTGCCAGCAGCGCACAGGGGGCCTCCACAGATACGCAGTATTTT. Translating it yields CASSAQGASTDTQYF.

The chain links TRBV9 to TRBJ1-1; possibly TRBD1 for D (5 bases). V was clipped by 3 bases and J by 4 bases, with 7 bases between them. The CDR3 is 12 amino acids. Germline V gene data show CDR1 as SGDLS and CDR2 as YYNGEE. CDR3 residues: CASSGGGTEAFF. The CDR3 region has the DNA TGTGCCAGCAGCGGGGGGGGCACTGAAGCTTTCTTT.